This T cell receptor (beta chain) derives from a study of control samples from healthy donors and cancer patients. The table came from immunoSEQ multiplex PCR; TCRdb's copy has only in-frame clones and leaves some out. This table holds about 89,000 clones, around 85% found once. Trimming removed 6 bases at V and 3 bases at J, with 7 bases between. The CDR3 loop spans 12 amino acids. From germline, CDR1 is MNHEY and CDR2 SVGAGI. This receptor was obtained from a woman aged 35 to 49 in good health. Sequenced input: blood. The rearrangement links TRBV6-5 to TRBJ2-3; D call uncertain. The CDR3 protein is CASSVGTDTQYF. CDR3 nucleotide sequence: TGTGCCAGCAGCGTAGGGACAGATACGCAGTATTTT.